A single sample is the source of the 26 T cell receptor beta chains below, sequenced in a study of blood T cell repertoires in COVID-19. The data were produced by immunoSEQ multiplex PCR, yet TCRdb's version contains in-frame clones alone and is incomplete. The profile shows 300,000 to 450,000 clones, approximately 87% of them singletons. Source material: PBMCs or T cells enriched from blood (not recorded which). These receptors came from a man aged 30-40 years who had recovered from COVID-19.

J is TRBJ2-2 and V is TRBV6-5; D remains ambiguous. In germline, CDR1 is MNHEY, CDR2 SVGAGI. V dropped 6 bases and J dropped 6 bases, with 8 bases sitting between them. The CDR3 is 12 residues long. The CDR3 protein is CASRPSAGELFF. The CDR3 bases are TGTGCCAGCAGACCGAGCGCCGGGGAGCTGTTTTTT.

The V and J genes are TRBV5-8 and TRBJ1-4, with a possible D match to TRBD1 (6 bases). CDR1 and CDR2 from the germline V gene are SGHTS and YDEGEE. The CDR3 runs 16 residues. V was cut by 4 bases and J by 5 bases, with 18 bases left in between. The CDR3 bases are TGTGCCAGCAGCAAGGATACAGGGAGGGGGAATGAAAAACTGTTTTTT. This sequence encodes CASSKDTGRGNEKLFF.

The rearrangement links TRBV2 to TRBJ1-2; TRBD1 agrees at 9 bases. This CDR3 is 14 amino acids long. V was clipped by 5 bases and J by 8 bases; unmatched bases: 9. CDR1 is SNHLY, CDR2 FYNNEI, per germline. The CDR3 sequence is CASSQGQGRGGYTF. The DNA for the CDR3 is TGTGCCAGCAGTCAGGGACAGGGACGAGGCGGCTACACCTTC.

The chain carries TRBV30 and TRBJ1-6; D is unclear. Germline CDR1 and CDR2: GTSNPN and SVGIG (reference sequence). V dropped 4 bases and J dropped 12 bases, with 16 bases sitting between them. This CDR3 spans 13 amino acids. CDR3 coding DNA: TGTGCCTGGACGAGGCGGGAGGAACGACCCCTCCACTTT. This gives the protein CAWTRREERPLHF. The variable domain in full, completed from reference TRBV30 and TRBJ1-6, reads SQTIHQWPATLVQPVGSPLSLECTVEGTSNPNLYWYRQAAGRGLQLLFYSVGIGQISSEVPQNLSASRPQDRQFILSSKKLLLSDSGFYLCAWTRREERPLHFGNGTRLTVT.

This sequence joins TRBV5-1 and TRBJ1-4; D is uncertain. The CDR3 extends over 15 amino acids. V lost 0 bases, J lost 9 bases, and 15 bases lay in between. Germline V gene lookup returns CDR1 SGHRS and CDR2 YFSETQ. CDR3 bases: TGCGCCAGCAGCTTGGGAACTTCAACTACCCAAAAACTGTTTTTT. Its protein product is CASSLGTSTTQKLFF.

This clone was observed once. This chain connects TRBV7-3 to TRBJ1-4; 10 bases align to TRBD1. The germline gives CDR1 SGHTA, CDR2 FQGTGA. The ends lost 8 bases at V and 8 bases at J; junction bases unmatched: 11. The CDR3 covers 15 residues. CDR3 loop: CASATTGGRGEKLFF. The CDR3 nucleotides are TGTGCCAGCGCCACGACAGGGGGCCGAGGAGAAAAACTGTTTTTT.

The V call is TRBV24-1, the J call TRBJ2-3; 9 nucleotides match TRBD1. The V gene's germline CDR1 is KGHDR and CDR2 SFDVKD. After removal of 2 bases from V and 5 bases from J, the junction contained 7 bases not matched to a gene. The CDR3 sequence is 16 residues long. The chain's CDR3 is CATSDSGTGNIDTQYF. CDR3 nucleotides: TGTGCCACCAGTGATTCCGGGACAGGGAATATAGATACGCAGTATTTT.

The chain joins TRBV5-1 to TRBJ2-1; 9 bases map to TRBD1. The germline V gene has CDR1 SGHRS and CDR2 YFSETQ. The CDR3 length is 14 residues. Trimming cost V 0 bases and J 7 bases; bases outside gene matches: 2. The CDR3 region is CASSLDRGPNEQFF. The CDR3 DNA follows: TGCGCCAGCAGCTTGGACAGGGGGCCAAATGAGCAGTTCTTC.

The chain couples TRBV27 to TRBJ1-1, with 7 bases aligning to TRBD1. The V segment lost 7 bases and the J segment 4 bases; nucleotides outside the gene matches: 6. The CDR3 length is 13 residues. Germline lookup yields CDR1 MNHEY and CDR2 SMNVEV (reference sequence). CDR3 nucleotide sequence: TGTGCCAGCACGAAATCAGGGGGCACTGAAGCTTTCTTT. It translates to CASTKSGGTEAFF.

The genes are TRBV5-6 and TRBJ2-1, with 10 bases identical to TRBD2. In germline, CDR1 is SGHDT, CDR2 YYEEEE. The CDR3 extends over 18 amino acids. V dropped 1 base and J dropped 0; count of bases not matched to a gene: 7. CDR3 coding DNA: TGTGCCAGCAGCTTGTCCAGCGGGGGGGTTTTCTCCTACAATGAGCAGTTCTTC. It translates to CASSLSSGGVFSYNEQFF.

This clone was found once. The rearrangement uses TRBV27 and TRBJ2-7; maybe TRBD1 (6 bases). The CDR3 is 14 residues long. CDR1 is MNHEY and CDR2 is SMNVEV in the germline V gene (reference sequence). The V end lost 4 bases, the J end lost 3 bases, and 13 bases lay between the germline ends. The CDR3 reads CASSSQGTFYEQYF. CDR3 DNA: TGTGCCAGCAGTTCACAGGGAACCTTCTACGAGCAGTACTTC.

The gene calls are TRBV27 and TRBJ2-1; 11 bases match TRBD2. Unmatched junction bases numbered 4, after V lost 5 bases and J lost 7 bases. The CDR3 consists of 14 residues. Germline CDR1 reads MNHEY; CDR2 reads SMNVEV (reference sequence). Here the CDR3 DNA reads TGTGCCAGCAGTGCCAGGACTAGCGGGAATGAGCAGTTCTTC. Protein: CASSARTSGNEQFF.

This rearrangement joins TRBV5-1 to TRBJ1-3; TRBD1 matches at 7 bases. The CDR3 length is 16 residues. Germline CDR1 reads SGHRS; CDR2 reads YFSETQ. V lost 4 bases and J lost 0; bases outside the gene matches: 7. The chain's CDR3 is CASSPGQTSSGNTIYF. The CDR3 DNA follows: TGCGCCAGCAGCCCGGGACAGACGAGCTCTGGAAACACCATATATTTT. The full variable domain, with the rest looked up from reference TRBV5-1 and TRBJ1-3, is KAGVTQTPRYLIKTRGQQVTLSCSPISGHRSVSWYQQTPGQGLQFLFEYFSETQRNKGNFPGRFSGRQFSNSRSEMNVSTLELGDSALYLCASSPGQTSSGNTIYFGEGSWLTVV.

CDR3 protein: CASSIGGAANYGYTF. CDR3 DNA: TGTGCCAGTAGTATAGGCGGAGCCGCGAACTATGGCTACACCTTC. This rearrangement joins TRBV19 to TRBJ1-2; D remains ambiguous. CDR1 is LNHDA and CDR2 is SQIVND in the germline V gene (reference sequence). Trimming left V 1 base short and J 2 bases short, with 11 bases between. The CDR3 loop spans 15 amino acids.

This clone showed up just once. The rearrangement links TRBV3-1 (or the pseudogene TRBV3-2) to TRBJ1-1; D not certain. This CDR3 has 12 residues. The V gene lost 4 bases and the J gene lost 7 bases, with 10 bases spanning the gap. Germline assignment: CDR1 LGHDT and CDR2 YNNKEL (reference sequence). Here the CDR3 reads CASSPGGIEAFF. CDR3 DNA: TGTGCCAGCAGCCCCGGAGGGATTGAAGCTTTCTTT.

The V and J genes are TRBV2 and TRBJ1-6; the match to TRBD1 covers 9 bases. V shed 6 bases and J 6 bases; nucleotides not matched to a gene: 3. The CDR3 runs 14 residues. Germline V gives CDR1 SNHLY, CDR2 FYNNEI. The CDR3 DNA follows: TGTGCCAGCAGGGGACAGGGAATTAATTCACCCCTCCACTTT. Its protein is CASRGQGINSPLHF.

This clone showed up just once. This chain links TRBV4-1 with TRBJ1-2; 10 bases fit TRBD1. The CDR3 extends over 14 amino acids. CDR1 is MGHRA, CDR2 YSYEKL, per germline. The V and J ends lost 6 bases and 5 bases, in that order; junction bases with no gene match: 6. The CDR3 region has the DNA TGCGCCAGCAGGCCAGGACAGGGGGAGTATGGCTACACCTTC. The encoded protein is CASRPGQGEYGYTF.

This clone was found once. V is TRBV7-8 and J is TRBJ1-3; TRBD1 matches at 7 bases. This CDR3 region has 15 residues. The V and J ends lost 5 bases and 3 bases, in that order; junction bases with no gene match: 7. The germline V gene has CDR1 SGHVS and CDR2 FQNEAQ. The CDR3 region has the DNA TGTGCCAGCAGCCGGGGGGACAGCCGTGGAAACACCATATATTTT. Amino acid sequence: CASSRGDSRGNTIYF.

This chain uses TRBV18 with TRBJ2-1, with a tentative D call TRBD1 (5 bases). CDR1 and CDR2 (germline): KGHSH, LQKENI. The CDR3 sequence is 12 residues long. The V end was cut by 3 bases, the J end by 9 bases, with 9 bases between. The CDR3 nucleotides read TGTGCCAGCTCACCTCAGGGTAGTGAGCAGTTCTTC. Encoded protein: CASSPQGSEQFF. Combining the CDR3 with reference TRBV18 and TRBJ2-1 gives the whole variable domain NAGVMQNPRHLVRRRGQEARLRCSPMKGHSHVYWYRQLPEEGLKFMVYLQKENIIDESGMPKERFSAEFPKEGPSILRIQQVVRGDSAAYFCASSPQGSEQFFGPGTRLTVL.

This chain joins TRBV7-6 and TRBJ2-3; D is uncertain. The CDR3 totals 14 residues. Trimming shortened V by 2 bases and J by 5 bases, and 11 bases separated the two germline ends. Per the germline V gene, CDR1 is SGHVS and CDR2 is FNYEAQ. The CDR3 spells CASSLPSSGDTQYF. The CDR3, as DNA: TGTGCCAGCAGCTTACCCTCGAGTGGAGATACGCAGTATTTT.

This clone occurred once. The CDR3 loop reads CASSQDRPPGGARFQETQYF. The CDR3 nucleotides read TGCGCCAGCAGCCAAGACCGACCCCCCGGGGGGGCACGATTTCAAGAGACCCAGTACTTC. The rearrangement joins TRBV4-3 to TRBJ2-5; the match to TRBD2 covers 8 bases. The CDR3 has 20 amino acids. The V segment lost 0 bases and the J segment 2 bases; nucleotides outside the gene matches: 17. The germline V gene encodes CDR1 LGHNA and CDR2 YSLEER.

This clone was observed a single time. The CDR3 is CASSPTGYTEAFF. CDR3 nucleotides: TGCGCCAGCAGCCCTACGGGTTACACTGAAGCTTTCTTT. The V gene is TRBV4-3, the J gene TRBJ1-1; D gene uncertain. This CDR3 comprises 13 residues. CDR1 and CDR2 (germline): LGHNA, YSLEER. Trimming stripped 4 bases from V and 3 bases from J, with 9 bases between.

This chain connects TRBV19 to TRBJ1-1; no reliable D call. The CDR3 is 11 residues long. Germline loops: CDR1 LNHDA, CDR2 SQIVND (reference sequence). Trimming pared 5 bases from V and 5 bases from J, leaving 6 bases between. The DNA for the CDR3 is TGTGCCAGTAGTGTCCTGACTGAAGCTTTCTTT. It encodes CASSVLTEAFF.

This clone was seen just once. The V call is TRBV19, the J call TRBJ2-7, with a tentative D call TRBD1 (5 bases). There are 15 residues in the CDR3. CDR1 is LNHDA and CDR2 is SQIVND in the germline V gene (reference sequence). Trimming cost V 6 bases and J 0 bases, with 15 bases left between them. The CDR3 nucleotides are TGTGCCAGTAGCCAGGACATTCCGAGCTCCTACGAGCAGTACTTC. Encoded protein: CASSQDIPSSYEQYF.

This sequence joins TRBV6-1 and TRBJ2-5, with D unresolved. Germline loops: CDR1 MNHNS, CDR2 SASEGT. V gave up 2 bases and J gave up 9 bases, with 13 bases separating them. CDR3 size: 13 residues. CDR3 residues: CASSETEWLAQYF. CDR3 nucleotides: TGTGCCAGCAGTGAAACAGAGTGGTTGGCCCAGTACTTC.

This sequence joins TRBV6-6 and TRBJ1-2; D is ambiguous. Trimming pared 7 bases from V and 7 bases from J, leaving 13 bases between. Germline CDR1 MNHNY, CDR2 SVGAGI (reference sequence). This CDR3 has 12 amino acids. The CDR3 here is CASTPTRGGYTF. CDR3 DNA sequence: TGTGCCAGCACCCCCACAAGAGGTGGCTACACCTTC.